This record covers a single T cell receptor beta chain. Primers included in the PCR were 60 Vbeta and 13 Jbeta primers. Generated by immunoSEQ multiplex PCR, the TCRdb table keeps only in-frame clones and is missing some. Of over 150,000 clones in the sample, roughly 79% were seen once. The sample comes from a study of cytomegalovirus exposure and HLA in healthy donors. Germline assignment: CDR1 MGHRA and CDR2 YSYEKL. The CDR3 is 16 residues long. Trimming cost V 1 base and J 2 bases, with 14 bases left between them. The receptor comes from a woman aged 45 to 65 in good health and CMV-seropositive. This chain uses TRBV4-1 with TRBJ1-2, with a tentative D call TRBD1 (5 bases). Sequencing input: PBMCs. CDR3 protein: CASSQGAFRANYGYTF. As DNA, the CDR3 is TGCGCCAGCAGCCAAGGCGCGTTCAGGGCAAACTATGGCTACACCTTC.